These T cell receptor beta chains were read from a single sample in a study of T cell responses to AZD1222 COVID-19 vaccine. The method was immunoSEQ multiplex PCR; TCRdb's version includes in-frame clones alone and lacks a portion of them. The data contain just under 95,000 clones, 88% of them seen just once; the ten biggest clones take up more than 10%. Specimen: peripheral blood, collected on day 0 of AZD1222 vaccination. The receptors originated from an adult in good health. Each CDR3 is given with its conserved first and last residue. A D gene is named only where the DNA matches it firmly. Not all rows give a size; the values are once, few, many and, for expanded clones, a class.

D gene	V gene	J gene	clone size	CDR3 DNA	CDR3 protein
-	TRBV7-3	TRBJ2-3	-	TGTGCCAGCATCGCTCCGGGTCCTAACCACTCCGAAGGACCAGATACGCAGTATTTT	CASIAPGPNHSEGPDTQYF
-	TRBV6-4	TRBJ2-1	once	TGTGCCAGCAGTCTACGGGGGGCCACCTACAATGAGCAGTTCTTC	CASSLRGATYNEQFF
TRBD1	TRBV3-1/TRBV3-2	TRBJ1-3	few	TGTGCCAGCAGCCACGGGACAGTGGTTGGAAACACCATATATTTT	CASSHGTVVGNTIYF
-	TRBV7-2	TRBJ1-3	-	TGTGCCAGCAGCTTAGACCCGGGCCGCTCTGGAAACACCATATATTTT	CASSLDPGRSGNTIYF
TRBD2	TRBV7-8	TRBJ2-2	-	TGTGCCAGCAGCTTGCCGGGACTAGAGCCGAACACCGGGGAGCTGTTTTTT	CASSLPGLEPNTGELFF
-	TRBV6-5	TRBJ1-5	-	TGTGCCAGCGGGCGGGAGGGGGGTAGCAATCAGCCCCAGCATTTT	CASGREGGSNQPQHF
-	TRBV7-3	TRBJ1-1	-	TGTGCCAGCAGCCCCGGGCCTATGAACACTGAAGCTTTCTTT	CASSPGPMNTEAFF
TRBD2	TRBV25-1	TRBJ2-2	-	TGTGCCAGCAGCCACCAAGGGGAGGGAAGGGAGCTGTTTTTT	CASSHQGEGRELFF
TRBD1	TRBV5-1	TRBJ1-1	-	TGCGCCAGCAGCTTGTTAGGACAGGGGCTCACTGAAGCTTTCTTT	CASSLLGQGLTEAFF
-	TRBV7-2	TRBJ1-1	-	TGTGCCAGCAGTAAAAGGGATGGAACTGAAGCTTTCTTT	CASSKRDGTEAFF
-	TRBV6-2/TRBV6-3	TRBJ1-1	few	TGTGCCAGCAGTTTCGGGGGTTTGGTGAACACTGAAGCTTTCTTT	CASSFGGLVNTEAFF
TRBD1	TRBV6-5	TRBJ1-2	-	TGTGCCAGCAGGCCGACAGGGGGTTATGGCTACACCTTC	CASRPTGGYGYTF
-	TRBV5-4	TRBJ1-1	-	TGTGCCAGCAGCTGGGGGGAAGGGGGGCAGAACGAAGCTTTCTTT	CASSWGEGGQNEAFF
TRBD2	TRBV2	TRBJ2-1	-	TGTGCCAGCAGCGAAGGAGCCGGGACTAGCGGGGGGGCGTCTAATGAGCAGTTCTTC	CASSEGAGTSGGASNEQFF
-	TRBV6-5	TRBJ2-1	-	TGTGCCAGCAGTTACGGCCCGGGGGTCCACAATGAGCAGTTCTTC	CASSYGPGVHNEQFF
TRBD2	TRBV18	TRBJ2-3	-	TGTGCCAGCTCACGAACTTCCGGGACTAGCGGGGGGCTCACAGATACGCAGTATTTT	CASSRTSGTSGGLTDTQYF
-	TRBV18	TRBJ2-1	-	TGTGCCAGCTCACCCGCCGACAGGAGGATAGTTTACAATGAGCAGTTCTTC	CASSPADRRIVYNEQFF
TRBD1	TRBV30	TRBJ1-3	once	TGTGCCTGGCTTGGACAGGGTTATTCTGGAAACACCATATATTTT	CAWLGQGYSGNTIYF
-	TRBV18	TRBJ2-1	-	TGTGCCAGCTCACCTGGCCCATACGGGGGCAATGAGCAGTTCTTC	CASSPGPYGGNEQFF
-	TRBV19	TRBJ1-5	-	TGTGCCAGTAGCGGGGAAGCGAGCAATCAGCCCCAGCATTTT	CASSGEASNQPQHF
TRBD2	TRBV5-6	TRBJ2-3	-	TGTGCCAGCAGCCCAATAGCGGGGGGGACAGATACGCAGTATTTT	CASSPIAGGTDTQYF
TRBD1	TRBV6-2/TRBV6-3	TRBJ1-5	-	TGTGCCAGCAGTATGGGGACAGGGGATCCCTATAGCAATCAGCCCCAGCATTTT	CASSMGTGDPYSNQPQHF
-	TRBV6-2/TRBV6-3	TRBJ2-7	-	TGTGCCAGCAGTCAAGTCCGATACGAGCAGTACTTC	CASSQVRYEQYF
-	TRBV12-3/TRBV12-4	TRBJ2-3	-	TGTGCCACCCGTCGTACAGATACGCAGTATTTT	CATRRTDTQYF
-	TRBV2	TRBJ1-2	-	TGTGCCAGCAGTGGGGTAGGAAACTATGGCTACACCTTC	CASSGVGNYGYTF
TRBD1	TRBV6-5	TRBJ1-1	-	TGTGCCAGCATGACAAATCGACAGGGGCATGAAGCTTTCTTT	CASMTNRQGHEAFF
-	TRBV5-1	TRBJ2-3	-	TGCGCCAGCAGCTTGTGGGGTACAGCAACTAGCACAGATACGCAGTATTTT	CASSLWGTATSTDTQYF
-	TRBV7-8	TRBJ1-2	-	TGTGCCAGCAGCTTTGGAGGGTATGGTTTATATGGCTACACCTTC	CASSFGGYGLYGYTF
-	TRBV19	TRBJ2-5	-	TGTGCCAGTAGTCAAGGTGCAGGGCGCCCAGCCACCCAGTACTTC	CASSQGAGRPATQYF
TRBD1	TRBV7-9	TRBJ1-1	-	TGTGCCAGCAGCATCATCCAGGGGGGCACTGAAGCTTTCTTT	CASSIIQGGTEAFF
-	TRBV11-2	TRBJ2-1	-	TGTGCCAGCAGCTTAGACCACAGCTCCTACAATGAGCAGTTCTTC	CASSLDHSSYNEQFF
-	TRBV9	TRBJ2-1	-	TGTGCCAGCAGCGTAGCCCCTGACACAGCGTTGAGCTCCTACAATGAGCAGTTCTTC	CASSVAPDTALSSYNEQFF
-	TRBV28	TRBJ1-6	-	TGTGCCAGCAGCCTGACAGAAAAACCCCTCCACTTT	CASSLTEKPLHF
-	TRBV21-1	TRBJ2-3	-	TGTGCCAGCAGCGATCCTCTTGCGGGGCTTCAAGGGGGCACAGATACGCAGTATTTT	CASSDPLAGLQGGTDTQYF
TRBD1	TRBV30	TRBJ2-1	-	TGTGCCTGGAGCGGACTCCAGGGGGCGCTTACCTACAATGAGCAGTTCTTC	CAWSGLQGALTYNEQFF
TRBD2	TRBV2	TRBJ2-7	-	TGTGCCAGCAGGGCCGGGACTAGCGGATCCTACGAGCAGTACTTC	CASRAGTSGSYEQYF
-	TRBV15	TRBJ1-1	-	TGTGCCACCAGCAGAGATTTTGGGGGGACTGAAGCTTTCTTT	CATSRDFGGTEAFF
-	TRBV28	TRBJ2-7	-	TGTGCCAGCAGTTTATCTGGGAACGAGCAGTACTTC	CASSLSGNEQYF
-	TRBV2	TRBJ1-2	-	TGTGCCAGCATGGGGGGGCGCTTAGGCTACACCTTC	CASMGGRLGYTF
-	TRBV25-1	TRBJ2-1	-	TGTGCCAGCAGTGATCTGCGCGGGGCCCGTGTGGAGCAGTTCTTC	CASSDLRGARVEQFF
TRBD2	TRBV9	TRBJ2-5	-	TGTGCCAGCGGAAGGACTAGCGGGGGGCCGGGAGGAGAGACCCAGTACTTC	CASGRTSGGPGGETQYF
-	TRBV19	TRBJ1-1	-	TGTGCCAGTATGATAAGTTTTCCGGGCAAGACGACGCTCGGGAACACTGAAGCTTTCTTT	CASMISFPGKTTLGNTEAFF
TRBD1	TRBV2	TRBJ2-7	-	TGTGCCAGCCGCCTTGCTCGGGACAGTCCTCTGTCCTTC	CASRLARDSPLSF
-	TRBV10-2	TRBJ2-7	few	TGCGCCAGCAGATTGACTGCTTCCTACGAGCAGTACTTC	CASRLTASYEQYF
-	TRBV7-9	TRBJ2-3	-	TGTGCCAGCAGCCCAACAGATACGCAGTATTTT	CASSPTDTQYF
TRBD1	TRBV5-5	TRBJ2-7	-	TGTGCCAGCAGCTTACCGAGGACAGGGGTAAACGCCTACGAGCAGTACTTC	CASSLPRTGVNAYEQYF
-	TRBV29-1	TRBJ2-7	-	TGCAGCGTTCTTAACATGGGCTCCTACGAGCAGTACTTC	CSVLNMGSYEQYF
-	TRBV19	TRBJ1-4	few	TGTGCCAGTAGTATCGGGCAGGATGAAAAACTGTTTTTT	CASSIGQDEKLFF
-	TRBV6-5	TRBJ1-6	-	TGTGCCAGCACCGGAAGCTCCTATAATTCACCCCTCCACTTT	CASTGSSYNSPLHF
TRBD1	TRBV30	TRBJ2-7	once	TGTGCCTGGAGGATGACAGGGGGCGCTTCCTACGAGCAGTACTTC	CAWRMTGGASYEQYF
-	TRBV6-1	TRBJ1-1	-	TGTGCCAGCAGTGAAGGCCGGGAACGGAACACTGAAGCTTTCTTT	CASSEGRERNTEAFF
-	TRBV12-3/TRBV12-4	TRBJ2-5	few	TGTGCCAGCAGTTTGGCGGTTAAAGAGACCCAGTACTTC	CASSLAVKETQYF
-	TRBV5-1	TRBJ2-3	-	TGCGCCAGCAGCTTGGACTACACAGATACGCAGTATTTT	CASSLDYTDTQYF